The 4 T cell receptor beta chains listed next were all sequenced from one sample in a study of identical twins. In TCRdb, the 5' RACE reads were re-called with MiXCR into one record per CDR3 protein. Of 400,000 to 550,000 distinct CDR3 sequences in the sample, about 24% are singletons; the top ten hold over 2.5%. The sample also formed part of further work on T cells expressing NK-cell markers.

The sequencing sample was made of CD4+ T cells sorted from blood. Receptor source: a young woman in good health.

This clonotype was observed a few times. V is TRBV15 and J is TRBJ2-3, with D maybe TRBD2 (6 bases). Germline V gene sequence: CDR1 LNHNV, CDR2 YYDKDF (reference sequence). The CDR3 contains 15 residues. V lost 4 bases to trimming and J lost 1 base, with 12 bases between them. The CDR3, as DNA: TGTGCCACCAGCAATTGGGCTAGCGGCACAGATACGCAGTATTTT. It codes for CATSNWASGTDTQYF.

The genes are TRBV5-1 and TRBJ2-7, with D possibly matching TRBD1 (6 bases). This CDR3 is built from 12 residues. Germline-derived CDR1 and CDR2 are SGHRS and YFSETQ. V lost 4 bases, J lost 6 bases, and 11 bases lay in between. CDR3 residues: CASSPGVSEQYF. The DNA for the CDR3 is TGCGCCAGCAGCCCAGGGGTCTCCGAGCAGTACTTC.

The rearrangement uses TRBV4-3 and TRBJ2-7; TRBD2 aligns across 9 bases. With 0 bases clipped from V and 12 bases from J, the junction kept 6 bases outside the gene matches. The germline CDR1 and CDR2 sequences are LGHNA and YSLEER. CDR3 length: 13 amino acids. The CDR3 sequence is CASSQDRAGGAYF. In DNA, the CDR3 is TGCGCCAGCAGCCAAGATAGAGCGGGGGGCGCGTACTTC.

Only a few counts were recorded for this clonotype. The chain uses TRBV12-3 or TRBV12-4 and TRBJ2-5; D gene uncertain. The CDR3 runs to 12 residues. Trimming stripped 5 bases from V and 7 bases from J, with 11 bases between. CDR3 protein: CASSLPLGTQYF. As DNA, the CDR3 is TGTGCCAGCAGTCTCCCCTTAGGGACCCAGTACTTC.